Shown below are 11 T cell receptor beta chains from a single sample sequenced in a study of shared clonotypes between healthy human individuals. Using immunoSEQ multiplex PCR, the repertoire was profiled, and TCRdb retains in-frame clones only, with some absent. The sample lists approximately 1,500,000 clones, approximately 96% seen once, with roughly 1.2% in the top ten. The sequenced material came from naive CD4+ T cells sorted from blood. The subset: CD45RA+ positively selected. The receptor source for this set is a man aged 25-45 years in good health.

The chain couples TRBV19 to TRBJ2-3, with D possibly matching TRBD2 (6 bases). The germline V gene has CDR1 LNHDA and CDR2 SQIVND (reference sequence). This CDR3 contains 18 residues. Trimming cost V 6 bases and J 1 base, with 23 bases left between them. This chain's CDR3 is CASSIIMGRRRGTDTQYF. As DNA, the CDR3 is TGTGCCAGTAGCATAATAATGGGGAGGAGGAGAGGCACAGATACGCAGTATTTT.

V gene TRBV20-1 combines with J gene TRBJ2-7; the D is unclear. CDR1 is DFQATT, CDR2 SNEGSKA, per germline (reference sequence). The CDR3 has 11 amino acids. The germline V and J ends were trimmed by 6 bases and 2 bases, with 8 bases remaining between them. CDR3 DNA sequence: TGCAGTGCCGACCTCACCTACGAGCAGTACTTC. Protein sequence: CSADLTYEQYF.

This chain uses TRBV2 with TRBJ2-1; TRBD2 might be the D (7 bases). The CDR3 spans 17 residues. The germline V gene has CDR1 SNHLY and CDR2 FYNNEI. V gave up 2 bases and J gave up 0 bases, with 14 bases separating them. The CDR3 DNA sequence: TGTGCCAGCAGTGAAAGGGCGGGGGCCTTCTCCTACAATGAGCAGTTCTTC. Encoded protein: CASSERAGAFSYNEQFF.

This sequence joins TRBV2 and TRBJ2-7; 7 nucleotides agree with TRBD1. After removal of 6 bases from V and 3 bases from J, the junction contained 8 bases not matched to a gene. The CDR3 has 14 residues. Germline V gene sequence: CDR1 SNHLY, CDR2 FYNNEI. CDR3 sequence: CASSGQVKIYEQYF. Here the CDR3 DNA reads TGTGCCAGCAGCGGACAGGTGAAAATCTACGAGCAGTACTTC.

This clone was found once. The chain links TRBV19 to TRBJ1-4, with D tentatively TRBD1 (6 bases). Trimming cost V 6 bases and J 7 bases, with 12 bases left between them. This CDR3 region has 13 residues. Germline-derived CDR1 and CDR2 are LNHDA and SQIVND (reference sequence). The chain's CDR3 is CASRPNRVEKLFF. In DNA, the CDR3 is TGTGCCAGTAGACCGAACAGGGTTGAAAAACTGTTTTTT.

In this sample, this clone turned up once. V is TRBV9 and J is TRBJ2-1; no reliable D call. In germline, CDR1 is SGDLS, CDR2 YYNGEE. The CDR3 contains 16 residues. V lost 0 bases to trimming and J lost 0 bases, with 10 bases between them. Written as DNA, the CDR3 is TGTGCCAGCAGCGTAGACCCGGCGAGCTCCTACAATGAGCAGTTCTTC. Protein product: CASSVDPASSYNEQFF. Looking up the rest from reference TRBV9 and TRBJ2-1 gives the full variable domain: DSGVTQTPKHLITATGQRVTLRCSPRSGDLSVYWYQQSLDQGLQFLIQYYNGEERAKGNILERFSAQQFPDLHSELNLSSLELGDSALYFCASSVDPASSYNEQFFGPGTRLTVL.

This chain connects TRBV2 to TRBJ2-1; the D gene is possibly TRBD2 (6 bases). CDR3 length: 15 amino acids. Trimming removed 6 bases at V and 0 bases at J, with 12 bases between. From germline, CDR1 is SNHLY and CDR2 FYNNEI. The CDR3 nucleotides are TGTGCCAGCAGGTCGGCGGGGAGCTCCTACAATGAGCAGTTCTTC. It encodes CASRSAGSSYNEQFF. The whole variable domain, remainder taken from reference TRBV2 and TRBJ2-1, is EPEVTQTPSHQVTQMGQEVILRCVPISNHLYFYWYRQILGQKVEFLVSFYNNEISEKSEIFDDQFSVERPDGSNFTLKIRSTKLEDSAMYFCASRSAGSSYNEQFFGPGTRLTVL.

The gene calls are TRBV6-5 and TRBJ2-5, with 13 bases aligning to TRBD2. Germline loops: CDR1 MNHEY, CDR2 SVGAGI. V gave up 5 bases and J gave up 4 bases; unmatched junction bases: 4. This CDR3 contains 15 residues. CDR3 protein: CASSRRLAGGETQYF. As DNA, the CDR3 is TGTGCCAGCAGTCGGAGACTAGCGGGAGGAGAGACCCAGTACTTC.

As to this clone: Mismatch with germline at one junction end may stem from a read error. This rearrangement joins TRBV7-2 to TRBJ2-7; 11 nucleotides match TRBD2. In germline, CDR1 is SGHTA, CDR2 FQGNSA. The CDR3 runs 15 residues. The CDR3 DNA follows: TGTGCCAGCACCTTAGCGGGAGGGCCAGGGTACGAGCAGTACTTC. Its translation: CASTLAGGPGYEQYF.

The chain recombines TRBV28 with TRBJ1-1; 9 bases match TRBD1. With V trimmed by 6 bases and J by 0 bases, 8 bases remained unmatched. This CDR3 has 16 amino acids. From germline, CDR1 is MDHEN and CDR2 SYDVKM. This CDR3 is CASRYGDREMNTEAFF. The CDR3, as DNA: TGTGCCAGCAGATACGGGGACAGGGAGATGAACACTGAAGCTTTCTTT.

The chain couples TRBV30 to TRBJ2-7; perhaps TRBD2 as D (5 bases). CDR1 is GTSNPN, CDR2 SVGIG, per germline (reference sequence). The V end lost 4 bases, the J end lost 4 bases, and 17 bases lay between the germline ends. The length of the CDR3 is 14 residues. As DNA, the CDR3 is TGTGCCTGGACGAGTCGGGGTCCCCTTTACGAGCAGTACTTC. Translating it yields CAWTSRGPLYEQYF.